This T cell receptor beta chain derives from a study of Ad26.COV2.S vaccination and SARS-CoV-2 variants. Background on the study: Donor was in the COV1001 Ad26.COV2.S trial arm. Intramuscularly, Ad26.COV2.S was given either once or twice, 56 days apart. Findings and limits, study-wide: Substantial breadth was reportedly displayed by spike-specific CD8+ and CD4+ T cell responses after vaccination. The study found higher spike-specific TCR breadth in vaccine than placebo recipients.

J lost 11 bases, V lost 4 bases, and 7 bases had no gene match. CDR1 and CDR2 (germline): LGHDT, YNNKEL (reference sequence). There are 12 residues in the CDR3. Repertoires were generated with immunoSEQ multiplex PCR, while TCRdb's copy carries only in-frame clones and drops some. The table has 320,000 or so clones, roughly 90% seen once. Indicated treatment: 15 to 20 received Ad26.COV2.S at low or high dose, single or two shots; roughly 5 received placebo; per-sample allocation not given. At day 63 after the first vaccine or placebo injection, samples were drawn. For this clone: What it binds is unknown.

This receptor was taken from a person aged 18-60 years who received the Ad26.COV2.S COVID-19 vaccine or a placebo. The V gene is TRBV3-1 (or the pseudogene TRBV3-2), the J gene TRBJ1-1, with 7 bases matching TRBD1. Sequences were derived from peripheral blood, sampled in a trial of Ad26.COV2.S vaccine versus placebo. In DNA, the CDR3 is TGTGCCAGCAGCCCAGGGGGGAGTTTGGCTTTCTTT. It yields the protein CASSPGGSLAFF.